Here is one T cell receptor beta chain with its context. Its specificity is unknown. Germline trimming cut 5 bases from V and 5 bases from J; bases unmatched to any gene: 6. The CDR3 has 15 amino acids. CDR1 and CDR2 from the germline V gene are SGHTA and FQGNSA. The data originate from a study of T cells in localized non-small cell lung cancer. General study points: Uninvolved adjacent lung showed the highest T cell clonality, exceeding tumor. Turning up in adjacent lung were a median around 50 of the top 100 tumor clones.

The method was immunoSEQ multiplex PCR; TCRdb's version includes in-frame clones alone and lacks a portion of them. The top ten clones hold less than 3% of a sample with 37,000 or so clones, over 75% of them seen once. The receptor's source is a woman aged 35-75 years with stage I lung adenocarcinoma. The rearrangement joins TRBV7-2 to TRBJ1-4; 9 positions match TRBD1. The sample consisted of peripheral blood, taken before any cancer treatment. The CDR3 region is CASSPNGQGNEKLFF. DNA for the CDR3: TGTGCCAGCAGCCCAAATGGACAGGGGAATGAAAAACTGTTTTTT.